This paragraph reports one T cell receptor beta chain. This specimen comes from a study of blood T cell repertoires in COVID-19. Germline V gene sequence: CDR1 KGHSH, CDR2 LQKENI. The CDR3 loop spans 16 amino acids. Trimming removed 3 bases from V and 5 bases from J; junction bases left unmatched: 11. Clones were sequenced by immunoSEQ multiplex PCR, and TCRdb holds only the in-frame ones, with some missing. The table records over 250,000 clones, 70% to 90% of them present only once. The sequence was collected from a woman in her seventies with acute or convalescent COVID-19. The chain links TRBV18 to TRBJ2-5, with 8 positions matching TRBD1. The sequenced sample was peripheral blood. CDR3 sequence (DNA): TGTGCCAGCTCACCCTCAAACCAGGGGGCGTGGGAGACCCAGTACTTC. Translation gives CASSPSNQGAWETQYF.